The present entry profiles one T cell receptor (beta chain) with its context. The antigen is unknown. These data originate in a study of T cell repertoires in cytomegalovirus infection. Across the study: Indications came from public TCR beta signatures; they pointed to CMV infection and to a matching HLA type.

Study-level results: Totalled public TCR beta family frequency picked out people who carried CMV plus the relevant HLA. Ex vivo responses were dominated by HLA-C-restricted CMV-specific TCR beta clonotypes.

MiXCR, run by TCRdb on the reads, gives a single entry per CDR3 protein. The table records almost 300,000 distinct CDR3 sequences, around 10% of them present only once. V gave up 3 bases and J gave up 11 bases, with 10 bases separating them. This CDR3 comprises 11 residues. Germline V CDR1 and CDR2: SNHLY, FYNNEI. The genes are TRBV2 and TRBJ1-1; D is perhaps TRBD1 (5 bases). The source is a human donor in good health (CMV status not recorded). Some clones in this sample may be carry-over from other donors' samples. Sequenced sample: PBMCs. CDR3 sequence (DNA): TGTGCCAGCAGTGATCCAGGGTACGCTTTCTTT. Protein product: CASSDPGYAFF.